This TCR beta chain was sequenced during a study of cytomegalovirus exposure and HLA in healthy donors. Researchers ran the PCR with 60 Vbeta and 13 Jbeta primers. Clones were read by immunoSEQ multiplex PCR, and TCRdb kept only the in-frame ones, dropping some. The repertoire consists of about 110,000 clones, with about 76% occurring once and the leading ten covering roughly 8%. Per the germline V gene, CDR1 is SGHKS and CDR2 is YYEKEE (reference sequence). V lost 4 bases, J lost 0 bases, and 4 bases stayed unmatched. The length of the CDR3 is 15 residues. This clonotype was obtained from a man in his forties or fifties in good health and CMV-seronegative. Input material: PBMCs. V is TRBV5-5 and J is TRBJ2-5; 9 nucleotides agree with TRBD2. This chain's CDR3 is CASSLAGTHQETQYF. In nucleotides, the CDR3 is TGTGCCAGCAGCCTAGCGGGGACCCACCAAGAGACCCAGTACTTC. Together with reference TRBV5-5 and TRBJ2-5, the CDR3 gives the full variable domain: DAGVTQSPTHLIKTRGQQVTLRCSPISGHKSVSWYQQVLGQGPQFIFQYYEKEERGRGNFPDRFSARQFPNYSSELNVNALLLGDSALYLCASSLAGTHQETQYFGPGTRLLVL.